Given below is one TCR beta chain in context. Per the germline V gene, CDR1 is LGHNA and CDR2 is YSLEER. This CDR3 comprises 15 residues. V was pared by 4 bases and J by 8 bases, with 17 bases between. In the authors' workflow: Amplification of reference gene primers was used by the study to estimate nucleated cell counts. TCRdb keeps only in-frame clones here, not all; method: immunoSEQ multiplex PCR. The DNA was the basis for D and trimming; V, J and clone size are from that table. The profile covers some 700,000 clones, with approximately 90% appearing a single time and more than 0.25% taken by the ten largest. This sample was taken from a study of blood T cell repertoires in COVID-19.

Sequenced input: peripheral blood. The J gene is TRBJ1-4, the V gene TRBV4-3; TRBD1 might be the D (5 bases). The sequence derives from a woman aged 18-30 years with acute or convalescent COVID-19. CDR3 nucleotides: TGCGCCAGCAGCCGGACCGGGGGGTTCGGAGAAAAACTGTTTTTT. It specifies CASSRTGGFGEKLFF.